Each of the 24 T cell receptor beta chains below was sequenced from the same sample in a study of radiotherapy plus CTLA-4 blockade in lung cancer. The data were produced by immunoSEQ multiplex PCR, yet TCRdb's version contains in-frame clones alone and is incomplete. Here the sample spans over 100,000 clones, around 84% being singletons. The sequences come from peripheral blood, collected from a patient treated with radiotherapy plus ipilimumab. All receptors come from a human donor with non-small cell lung cancer that progressed on radiotherapy plus ipilimumab. Some clones in this sample may be carry-over from other donors' samples.

This clone was counted only a few times. This sequence joins TRBV18 and TRBJ1-4; D gene uncertain. The CDR3 runs to 13 residues. The V end was cut by 1 base, the J end by 2 bases, with 2 bases between. The germline gives CDR1 KGHSH, CDR2 LQKENI. CDR3 residues: CASSPLTNEKLFF. In DNA, the CDR3 is TGTGCCAGCTCACCACTCACTAATGAAAAACTGTTTTTT.

The chain joins TRBV15 to TRBJ2-5; no reliable D call. The CDR3 spans 15 residues. V lost 0 bases and J 3 bases, leaving 11 bases between the germline ends. Germline V gene data show CDR1 as LNHNV and CDR2 as YYDKDF (reference sequence). CDR3 region: CATSRDAPWEETQYF. The CDR3 DNA is TGTGCCACCAGCAGAGATGCCCCGTGGGAAGAGACCCAGTACTTC.

This clone turned up a few times. The gene calls are TRBV7-4 and TRBJ2-3; 7 nucleotides agree with TRBD2. This CDR3 is built from 13 residues. Looked up from germline, CDR1 is SGHVT and CDR2 is SQSDAQ. V was clipped by 5 bases and J by 3 bases; unmatched bases: 2. CDR3 bases: TGTGCCAGCAGCAAACTAGCGACAGATACGCAGTATTTT. The encoded protein is CASSKLATDTQYF.

V usage is TRBV5-4 and J usage is TRBJ1-6; D may be TRBD1 (5 bases). This CDR3 region has 17 residues. Trimming stripped 5 bases from V and 7 bases from J, with 22 bases between. Germline lookup yields CDR1 SGHNT and CDR2 YYREEE (reference sequence). CDR3 amino acids: CASRSEEGRSPNSPLHF. CDR3 nucleotides: TGTGCCAGCAGATCTGAGGAGGGACGGTCCCCGAATTCACCCCTCCACTTT.

V gene TRBV5-1 combines with J gene TRBJ2-3; 7 bases agree with TRBD1. Germline assignment: CDR1 SGHRS and CDR2 YFSETQ. The J segment lost 0 bases and the V segment lost 0 bases, leaving 4 bases of the junction unmatched. This CDR3 contains 16 residues. The CDR3 nucleotides read TGCGCCAGCAGCTTGGGGACAGGCCTTAGCACAGATACGCAGTATTTT. Translating gives CASSLGTGLSTDTQYF.

This clone was seen just once. The same CDR3 arises from other DNA sequences in this sample as well. The chain uses TRBV5-6 and TRBJ1-3; D is undetermined. The CDR3 covers 15 residues. With 0 bases removed from V and 0 bases from J, the gap between germline ends came to 7 bases. Germline CDR1 and CDR2: SGHDT and YYEEEE. DNA for the CDR3: TGTGCCAGCAGCTTGGAGTCTAACTCTGGAAACACCATATATTTT. It is translated as CASSLESNSGNTIYF.

The chain is built from TRBV10-3 and TRBJ2-5; the match to TRBD1 covers 8 bases. The end of the DNA is better explained by TRBJ2-7, so the J call may be wrong. CDR1 and CDR2 (germline): ENHRY, SYGVKD. The CDR3 totals 13 residues. CDR3 in amino acids: CAITGQAPYEQYF. The DNA of the CDR3 is TGTGCCATCACGGGACAGGCCCCCTACGAGCAGTACTTC.

The chain uses TRBV28 and TRBJ2-3; TRBD1 aligns across 7 bases. Germline CDR1 and CDR2: MDHEN and SYDVKM. The CDR3 has 15 residues. V shed 6 bases and J 2 bases; nucleotides not matched to a gene: 8. The CDR3 region has the DNA TGTGCCAGCAGAGCCCAGGACAGGTACACAGATACGCAGTATTTT. Protein: CASRAQDRYTDTQYF.

This clone was observed a handful of times. The rearrangement joins TRBV7-2 to TRBJ2-3; D might be TRBD2 (6 bases). V gave up 4 bases and J gave up 3 bases, with 14 bases separating them. This CDR3 has 15 amino acids. Germline CDR1 and CDR2: SGHTA and FQGNSA. The CDR3 DNA reads as TGTGCCAGCAGCTCCATGGGACTTAAAACAGATACGCAGTATTTT. Its protein product is CASSSMGLKTDTQYF.

This chain links TRBV11-2 with TRBJ2-5; D is perhaps TRBD1 or TRBD2 (5 bases each). Germline CDR1 and CDR2: SGHAT and FQNNGV. This CDR3 is 17 amino acids long. V lost 0 bases, J lost 5 bases, and 19 bases lay in between. CDR3 amino acids: CASSLDGGSNPGETQYF. Here the CDR3 DNA reads TGTGCCAGCAGCTTAGATGGGGGATCCAACCCGGGGGAGACCCAGTACTTC.

The chain joins TRBV9 to TRBJ1-3, with 9 bases lining up with TRBD1. Trimming at V came to 3 bases and at J to 0 bases, leaving 22 bases not matched to a gene. From germline, CDR1 is SGDLS and CDR2 YYNGEE. This CDR3 has 22 amino acids. CDR3 nucleotides: TGTGCCAGCAGCGCTCCGAAAAAGGGGACAGGGTTCCGTTTTTGCTCTGGAAACACCATATATTTT. This gives the protein CASSAPKKGTGFRFCSGNTIYF.

The chain links TRBV5-4 to TRBJ2-7, with TRBD2 matching over 7 bases. The germline V gene has CDR1 SGHNT and CDR2 YYREEE (reference sequence). The CDR3 covers 15 residues. V shed 2 bases and J 2 bases; nucleotides not matched to a gene: 7. The CDR3 protein is CASSLRAGVTYEQYF. The CDR3 DNA follows: TGTGCCAGCAGCTTAAGGGCGGGGGTCACCTACGAGCAGTACTTC. The whole variable domain, filled in from reference TRBV5-4 and TRBJ2-7, reads ETGVTQSPTHLIKTRGQQVTLRCSSQSGHNTVSWYQQALGQGPQFIFQYYREEENGRGNFPPRFSGLQFPNYSSELNVNALELDDSALYLCASSLRAGVTYEQYFGPGTRLTVT.

The genes are TRBV18 and TRBJ2-7; D not certain. Looked up from germline, CDR1 is KGHSH and CDR2 is LQKENI. V lost 2 bases, J lost 1 base, and 15 bases lay in between. CDR3 length: 16 amino acids. The CDR3 nucleotides are TGTGCCAGCTCACCATCTTTGGGCTCCCTTTCCTACGAGCAGTACTTC. Protein product: CASSPSLGSLSYEQYF.

The V gene is TRBV25-1, the J gene TRBJ2-3; TRBD1 aligns across 10 bases. Germline values: CDR1 MGHDK, CDR2 SYGVNS. V lost 1 base and J lost 6; bases outside the gene matches: 10. The CDR3 consists of 17 residues. The DNA of the CDR3 is TGTGCCAGCAGTGAATTCGGACAGGGGGAGGTTTTGGATACGCAGTATTTT. Amino acid sequence: CASSEFGQGEVLDTQYF.

The chain carries TRBV5-1 and TRBJ2-7; tentatively, D is TRBD2 (7 bases). V was clipped by 1 base and J by 2 bases, with 13 bases between them. Germline values: CDR1 SGHRS, CDR2 YFSETQ. The CDR3 is 15 residues long. The CDR3 is CASSLLYGGPYEQYF. In DNA form, the CDR3 reads TGCGCCAGCAGCTTGCTCTACGGGGGGCCCTACGAGCAGTACTTC.

In this sample, this clone turned up a few times. J is TRBJ1-3 and V is TRBV19; no clear D. V was clipped by 3 bases and J by 2 bases, with 14 bases between them. The CDR3 runs to 16 residues. The germline V gene has CDR1 LNHDA and CDR2 SQIVND (reference sequence). The CDR3 spells CASSIKGYFTGNTIYF. CDR3 DNA sequence: TGTGCCAGTAGTATTAAAGGATATTTCACTGGAAACACCATATATTTT.

The V and J genes are TRBV19 and TRBJ2-7; D unclear. The CDR3 spans 13 residues. V was trimmed by 8 bases and J by 0 bases, leaving 11 bases between them. Looked up from germline, CDR1 is LNHDA and CDR2 is SQIVND (reference sequence). The CDR3 DNA reads as TGTGCCAGTTCGACCGGGTCCTCCTACGAGCAGTACTTC. Protein product: CASSTGSSYEQYF.

The rearrangement uses TRBV5-5 and TRBJ2-5; the D is unclear. Trimming removed 1 base from V and 2 bases from J, with 6 bases in between. The germline V gene has CDR1 SGHKS and CDR2 YYEKEE (reference sequence). The CDR3 is 13 amino acids. The CDR3 DNA is TGTGCCAGCAGCTTGACAGATCAAGAGACCCAGTACTTC. Translated, it gives CASSLTDQETQYF.

The V and J genes are TRBV9 and TRBJ1-2; 7 nucleotides agree with TRBD1. The germline V gene encodes CDR1 SGDLS and CDR2 YYNGEE. V lost 4 bases, J lost 5 bases, and 11 bases stayed unmatched. The length of the CDR3 is 15 residues. The CDR3 DNA is TGTGCCAGCAGCCACCCCGACAGGGTAATTTATGGCTACACCTTC. Translation gives CASSHPDRVIYGYTF.

The table lists this clone with a count of one. The gene calls are TRBV15 and TRBJ2-6, with a possible D match to TRBD2 (5 bases). This CDR3 has 15 amino acids. V was trimmed by 4 bases and J by 1 base, leaving 8 bases between them. Germline CDR1 reads LNHNV; CDR2 reads YYDKDF (reference sequence). CDR3 sequence reads: CATSTRGSGANVLTF. The CDR3 nucleotides read TGTGCCACCAGCACCCGGGGATCTGGGGCCAACGTCCTGACTTTC.

The chain has TRBV11-2 and TRBJ2-7; D gene uncertain. V lost 0 bases, J lost 12 bases, and 18 bases lay in between. Germline CDR1 SGHAT, CDR2 FQNNGV. CDR3 length equals 14 residues. The CDR3 sequence: CASSLDRSQLAPYF. The CDR3 nucleotides read TGTGCCAGCAGCTTAGACAGGTCTCAGTTGGCCCCGTACTTC.

The chain carries TRBV19 and TRBJ2-3; 7 bases are a match to TRBD1. With V trimmed by 5 bases and J by 4 bases, 12 bases remained unmatched. The germline V gene has CDR1 LNHDA and CDR2 SQIVND (reference sequence). The CDR3 has 16 amino acids. The CDR3 DNA is TGTGCCAGTAGTCCACTTGGGACAGTTTATTCAGATACGCAGTATTTT. Amino acids: CASSPLGTVYSDTQYF.

This clone came up a few times. CDR3: CASSTGGEVEKLFF. As DNA, the CDR3 is TGTGCCAGTAGTACAGGGGGCGAGGTGGAAAAACTGTTTTTT. This chain uses TRBV19 with TRBJ1-4; 8 nucleotides match TRBD1. The CDR3 has 14 residues. Per germline, CDR1 LNHDA and CDR2 SQIVND (reference sequence). The V and J ends lost 4 bases and 8 bases, in that order; junction bases with no gene match: 6.

This clone appeared once. CDR3 loop: CASSPGTSRNYGYTF. CDR3 DNA: TGTGCCAGCAGTCCCGGGACATCCAGAAACTATGGCTACACCTTC. V usage is TRBV5-4 and J usage is TRBJ1-2, with a weak D call TRBD1 (6 bases). The germline V and J ends were trimmed by 5 bases and 2 bases, with 16 bases remaining between them. CDR1 is SGHNT, CDR2 YYREEE, per germline (reference sequence). The CDR3 sequence is 15 residues long.